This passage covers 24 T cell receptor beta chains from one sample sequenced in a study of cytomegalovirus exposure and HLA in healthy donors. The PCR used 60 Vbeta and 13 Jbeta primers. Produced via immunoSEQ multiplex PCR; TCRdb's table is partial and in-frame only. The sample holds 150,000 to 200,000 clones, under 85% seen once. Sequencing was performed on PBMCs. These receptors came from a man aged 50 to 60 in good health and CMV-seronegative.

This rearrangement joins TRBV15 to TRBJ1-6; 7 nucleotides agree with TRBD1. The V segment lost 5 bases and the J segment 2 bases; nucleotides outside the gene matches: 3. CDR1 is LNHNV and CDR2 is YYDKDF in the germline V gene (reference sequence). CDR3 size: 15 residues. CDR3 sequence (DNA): TGTGCCACCAGCGACAGGGTAACCTATAATTCACCCCTCCACTTT. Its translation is CATSDRVTYNSPLHF.

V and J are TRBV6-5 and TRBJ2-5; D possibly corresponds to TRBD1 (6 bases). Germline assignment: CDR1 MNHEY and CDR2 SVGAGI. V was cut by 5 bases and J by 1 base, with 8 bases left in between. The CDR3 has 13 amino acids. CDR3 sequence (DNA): TGTGCCAGCAGTCGGACAGTCCAAGAGACCCAGTACTTC. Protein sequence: CASSRTVQETQYF.

This CDR3 reads CASSFDSTSSYTQYF. In DNA form, the CDR3 reads TGTGCCAGCAGCTTCGACTCTACATCATCGTATACGCAGTATTTT. This sequence joins TRBV7-2 and TRBJ2-3; no clear D gene. V was shortened by 3 bases and J by 7 bases, with 17 bases between the two germline ends. The CDR3 has 15 amino acids. In germline, CDR1 is SGHTA, CDR2 FQGNSA.

The DNA of the CDR3 is TGTGCCAGCAGCTTATTTGTTGTGGGAGGGGGTGGGAATGAGCAGTTCTTC. It specifies CASSLFVVGGGGNEQFF. The chain joins TRBV11-2 to TRBJ2-1, with D perhaps TRBD2 (7 bases). This CDR3 is built from 17 residues. Germline CDR1 is SGHAT and CDR2 is FQNNGV. V lost 2 bases, J lost 7 bases, and 21 bases lay in between.

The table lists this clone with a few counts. This CDR3 reads CASSWLAGSEQFF. The CDR3 DNA reads as TGTGCCAGCAGCTGGCTAGCGGGTAGTGAGCAGTTCTTC. The chain has TRBV11-1 and TRBJ2-1; TRBD2 agrees at 8 bases. The CDR3 has 13 amino acids. The germline V gene has CDR1 SGHAT and CDR2 FQDESV (reference sequence). The V segment lost 4 bases and the J segment 9 bases; nucleotides outside the gene matches: 5.

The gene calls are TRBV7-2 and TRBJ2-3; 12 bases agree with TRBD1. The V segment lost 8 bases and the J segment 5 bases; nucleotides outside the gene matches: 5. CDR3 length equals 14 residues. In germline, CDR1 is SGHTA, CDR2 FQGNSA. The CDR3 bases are TGTGCCAGCGTTCGGGACAGGGGGCAAGATACGCAGTATTTT. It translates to CASVRDRGQDTQYF.

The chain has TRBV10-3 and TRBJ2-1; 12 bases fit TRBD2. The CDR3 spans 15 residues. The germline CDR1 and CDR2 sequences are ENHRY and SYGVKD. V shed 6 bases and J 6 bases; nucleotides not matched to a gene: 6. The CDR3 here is CAISPGLAGLNEQFF. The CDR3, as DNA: TGTGCCATCAGCCCCGGACTAGCGGGACTCAATGAGCAGTTCTTC.

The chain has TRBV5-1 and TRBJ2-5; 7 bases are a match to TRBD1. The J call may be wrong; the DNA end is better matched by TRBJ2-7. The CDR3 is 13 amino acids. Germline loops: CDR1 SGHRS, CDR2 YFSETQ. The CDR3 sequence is CASRRDSSYEQYF. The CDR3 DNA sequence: TGCGCCAGCAGAAGGGACAGCTCCTACGAGCAGTACTTC.

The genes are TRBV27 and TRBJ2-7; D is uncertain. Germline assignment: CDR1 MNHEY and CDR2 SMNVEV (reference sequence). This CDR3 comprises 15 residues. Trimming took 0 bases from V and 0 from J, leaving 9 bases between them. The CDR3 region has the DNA TGTGCCAGCAGTTTATCGCGGATCAGCTCCTACGAGCAGTACTTC. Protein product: CASSLSRISSYEQYF.

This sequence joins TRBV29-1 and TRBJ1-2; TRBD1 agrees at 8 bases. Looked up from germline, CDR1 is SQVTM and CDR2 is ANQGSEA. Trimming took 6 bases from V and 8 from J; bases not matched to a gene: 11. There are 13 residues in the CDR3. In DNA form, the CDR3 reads TGCAGCGTACTCGGACAGGGCCCTGGGGGCTACACCTTC. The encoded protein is CSVLGQGPGGYTF.

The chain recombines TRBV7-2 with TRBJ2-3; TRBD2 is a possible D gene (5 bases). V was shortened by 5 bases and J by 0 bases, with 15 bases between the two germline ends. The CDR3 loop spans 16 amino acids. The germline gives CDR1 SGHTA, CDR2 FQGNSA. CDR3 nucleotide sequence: TGTGCCAGCAGCCTTCAGGCGGGCTGGAGCACAGATACGCAGTATTTT. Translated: CASSLQAGWSTDTQYF.

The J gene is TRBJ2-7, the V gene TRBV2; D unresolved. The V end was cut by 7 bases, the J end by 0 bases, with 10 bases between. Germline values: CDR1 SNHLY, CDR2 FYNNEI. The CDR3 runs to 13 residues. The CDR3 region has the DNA TGTGCCAGCAAGAAACAGAACTCCTACGAGCAGTACTTC. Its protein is CASKKQNSYEQYF.

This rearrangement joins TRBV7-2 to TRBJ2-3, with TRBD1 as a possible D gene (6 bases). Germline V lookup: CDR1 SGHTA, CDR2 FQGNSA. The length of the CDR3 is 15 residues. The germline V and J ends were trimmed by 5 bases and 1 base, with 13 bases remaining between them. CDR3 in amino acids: CASSTKGGRTDTQYF. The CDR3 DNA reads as TGTGCCAGCAGCACCAAAGGGGGTCGCACAGATACGCAGTATTTT. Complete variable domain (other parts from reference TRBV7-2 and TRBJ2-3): GAGVSQSPSNKVTEKGKDVELRCDPISGHTALYWYRQSLGQGLEFLIYFQGNSAPDKSGLPSDRFSAERTGGSVSTLTIQRTQQEDSAVYLCASSTKGGRTDTQYFGPGTRLTVL.

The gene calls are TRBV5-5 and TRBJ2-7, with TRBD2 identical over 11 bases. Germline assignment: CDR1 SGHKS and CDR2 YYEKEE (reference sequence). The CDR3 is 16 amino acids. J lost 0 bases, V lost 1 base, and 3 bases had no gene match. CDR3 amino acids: CASSLYLAGGSYEQYF. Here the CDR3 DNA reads TGTGCCAGCAGCTTGTATCTAGCGGGGGGCTCCTACGAGCAGTACTTC.

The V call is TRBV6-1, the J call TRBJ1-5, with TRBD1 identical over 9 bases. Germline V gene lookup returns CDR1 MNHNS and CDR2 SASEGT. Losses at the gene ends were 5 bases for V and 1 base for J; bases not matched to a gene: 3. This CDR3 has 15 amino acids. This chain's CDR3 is CASSIDRGSNQPQHF. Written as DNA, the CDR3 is TGTGCCAGCAGTATTGACAGGGGGAGCAATCAGCCCCAGCATTTT.

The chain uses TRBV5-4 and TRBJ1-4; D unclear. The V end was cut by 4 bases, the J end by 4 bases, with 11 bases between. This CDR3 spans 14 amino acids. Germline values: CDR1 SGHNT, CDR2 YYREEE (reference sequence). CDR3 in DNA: TGTGCCAGCAGCCTTATGACGGGTAATGAAAAACTGTTTTTT. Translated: CASSLMTGNEKLFF.

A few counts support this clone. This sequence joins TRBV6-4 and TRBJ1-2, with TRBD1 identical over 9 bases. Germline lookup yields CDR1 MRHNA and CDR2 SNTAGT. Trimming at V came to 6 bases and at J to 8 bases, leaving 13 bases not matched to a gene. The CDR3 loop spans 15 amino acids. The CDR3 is CASRGSGQGDVGYTF. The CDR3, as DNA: TGTGCCAGCAGGGGATCGGGACAGGGAGACGTGGGCTACACCTTC.

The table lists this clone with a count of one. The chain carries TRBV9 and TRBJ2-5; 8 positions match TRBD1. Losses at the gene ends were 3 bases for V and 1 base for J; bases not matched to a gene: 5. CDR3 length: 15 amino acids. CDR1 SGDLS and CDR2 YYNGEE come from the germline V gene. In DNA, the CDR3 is TGTGCCAGCAGCGGACTCGGACAGGGCCAAGAGACCCAGTACTTC. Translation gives CASSGLGQGQETQYF. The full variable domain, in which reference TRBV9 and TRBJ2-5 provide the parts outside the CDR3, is DSGVTQTPKHLITATGQRVTLRCSPRSGDLSVYWYQQSLDQGLQFLIQYYNGEERAKGNILERFSAQQFPDLHSELNLSSLELGDSALYFCASSGLGQGQETQYFGPGTRLLVL.

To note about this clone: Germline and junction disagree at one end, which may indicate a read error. CDR3 nucleotides: TGTTCCAGCAGCTTAGCCGGGACAGTGAACACTGAAGCTTTCTTT. Protein: CSSSLAGTVNTEAFF. V gene TRBV7-9 combines with J gene TRBJ1-1; 7 nucleotides line up with TRBD1. Germline loops: CDR1 SEHNR, CDR2 FQNEAQ (reference sequence). This CDR3 spans 15 amino acids.

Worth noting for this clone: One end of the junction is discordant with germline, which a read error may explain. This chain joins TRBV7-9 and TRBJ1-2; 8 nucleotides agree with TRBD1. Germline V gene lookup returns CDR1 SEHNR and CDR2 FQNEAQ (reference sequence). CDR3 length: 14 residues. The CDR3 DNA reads TGTTCCAGCAGCCCACCGGACAGGGCCTATGGCTACACCTTC. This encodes CSSSPPDRAYGYTF.

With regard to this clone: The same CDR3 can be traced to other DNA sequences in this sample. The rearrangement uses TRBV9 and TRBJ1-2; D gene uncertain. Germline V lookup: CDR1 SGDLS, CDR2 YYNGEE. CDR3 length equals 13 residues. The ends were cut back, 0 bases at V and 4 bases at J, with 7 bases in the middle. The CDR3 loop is CASSVGGGYGYTF. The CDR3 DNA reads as TGTGCCAGCAGCGTAGGGGGAGGCTATGGCTACACCTTC.

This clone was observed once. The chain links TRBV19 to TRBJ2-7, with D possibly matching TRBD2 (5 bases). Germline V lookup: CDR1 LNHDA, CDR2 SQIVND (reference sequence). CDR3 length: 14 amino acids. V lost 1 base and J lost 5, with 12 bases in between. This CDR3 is CASSIVERRNEQYF. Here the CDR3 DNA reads TGTGCCAGTAGTATAGTAGAACGGAGGAACGAGCAGTACTTC. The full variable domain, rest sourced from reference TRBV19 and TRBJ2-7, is DGGITQSPKYLFRKEGQNVTLSCEQNLNHDAMYWYRQDPGQGLRLIYYSQIVNDFQKGDIAEGYSVSREKKESFPLTVTSAQKNPTAFYLCASSIVERRNEQYFGPGTRLTVT.

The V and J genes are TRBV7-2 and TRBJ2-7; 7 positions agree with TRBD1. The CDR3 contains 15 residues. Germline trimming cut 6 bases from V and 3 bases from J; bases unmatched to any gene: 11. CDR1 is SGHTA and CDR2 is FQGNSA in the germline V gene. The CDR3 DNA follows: TGTGCCAGCAGTTCTGGCACAGGGGTGTTCTACGAGCAGTACTTC. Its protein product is CASSSGTGVFYEQYF.

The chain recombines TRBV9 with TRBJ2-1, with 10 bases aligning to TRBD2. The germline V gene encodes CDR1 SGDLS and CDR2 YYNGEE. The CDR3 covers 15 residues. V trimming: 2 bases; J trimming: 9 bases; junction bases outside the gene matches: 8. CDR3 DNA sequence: TGTGCCAGCAGCGTTTCCGGGACTAGCGTTTTTGAGCAGTTCTTC. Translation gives CASSVSGTSVFEQFF.